This passage covers 28 T cell receptor beta chains from one sample sequenced in a study of cytomegalovirus exposure and HLA in healthy donors. PCR used 60 Vbeta primers and 13 Jbeta primers. Profiled with immunoSEQ multiplex PCR; TCRdb holds only in-frame clones, not every one. The data contain about 200,000 clones, around 80% of them singletons. The sample was PBMCs. Receptors were obtained from a woman aged 25 to 39 in good health and CMV-seropositive.

This chain connects TRBV6-1 to TRBJ2-7, with 8 bases identical to TRBD2. The CDR3 runs to 15 residues. V gave up 7 bases and J gave up 4 bases; unmatched junction bases: 12. Germline assignment: CDR1 MNHNS and CDR2 SASEGT. The DNA for the CDR3 is TGTGCCAGCAACCGAGCCAGCGGGAGTATGTACGAGCAGTACTTC. Translation gives CASNRASGSMYEQYF.

The V call is TRBV9, the J call TRBJ2-3; D gene ambiguous. Germline values: CDR1 SGDLS, CDR2 YYNGEE. This CDR3 is 14 amino acids long. Trimming stripped 5 bases from V and 2 bases from J, with 12 bases between. As DNA, the CDR3 is TGTGCCAGCAGTTCGGCGGAAGACACAGATACGCAGTATTTT. Translation gives CASSSAEDTDTQYF.

This clone appeared a few times. The chain uses TRBV5-4 and TRBJ1-6; a weak D match, TRBD1 (5 bases). Germline V lookup: CDR1 SGHNT, CDR2 YYREEE (reference sequence). Between the trimmed V and J ends, which lost 3 bases and 8 bases, there was a span of 15 bases. The CDR3 spans 15 residues. The CDR3 bases are TGTGCCAGCAGCTCCCGGGACTGGGGGTATTCACCCCTCCACTTT. This translates into CASSSRDWGYSPLHF.

This sequence joins TRBV2 and TRBJ1-2; TRBD1 is a possible D gene (5 bases). Germline V gives CDR1 SNHLY, CDR2 FYNNEI. Trimming removed 1 base at V and 2 bases at J, with 5 bases between. The CDR3 is 13 residues long. CDR3 loop: CASSEEGNYGYTF. The CDR3 DNA follows: TGTGCCAGCAGTGAAGAGGGGAACTATGGCTACACCTTC.

The chain couples TRBV9 to TRBJ2-1, with 11 bases matching TRBD2. This CDR3 contains 16 residues. CDR1 and CDR2 (germline): SGDLS, YYNGEE. With 5 bases clipped from V and 9 bases from J, the junction kept 13 bases outside the gene matches. The CDR3 sequence: CASSRLAGRVTGEQFF. The CDR3 nucleotides read TGTGCCAGCAGTCGACTAGCGGGGAGAGTGACCGGTGAGCAGTTCTTC.

V usage is TRBV11-3 and J usage is TRBJ2-5, with 7 positions matching TRBD1. CDR1 and CDR2 from the germline V gene are SGHNT and YENEEA. The CDR3 totals 15 residues. Germline trimming cut 5 bases from V and 4 bases from J; bases unmatched to any gene: 10. The DNA of the CDR3 is TGTGCCAGCAGCCCGGCTACAGGGGAGCCAGAGACCCAGTACTTC. It codes for CASSPATGEPETQYF.

The chain links TRBV7-6 to TRBJ2-2; 10 bases map to TRBD1. V dropped 5 bases and J dropped 7; count of bases not matched to a gene: 7. CDR1 and CDR2 from the germline V gene are SGHVS and FNYEAQ. The CDR3 has 15 amino acids. The CDR3 bases are TGTGCCAGCAGCAATGGACAGGGGGTTATCGGGGAGCTGTTTTTT. This gives the protein CASSNGQGVIGELFF.

CDR3 sequence reads: CASSLWGGWGPPSYEQYF. CDR3 coding DNA: TGTGCCAGCAGCTTATGGGGGGGGTGGGGACCGCCCTCCTACGAGCAGTACTTC. The V and J genes are TRBV7-9 and TRBJ2-7, with 7 bases matching TRBD2. The CDR3 loop spans 18 amino acids. J gave up 0 bases and V 2 bases, and 13 bases lay outside the gene matches. The germline V gene encodes CDR1 SEHNR and CDR2 FQNEAQ (reference sequence).

The chain carries TRBV27 and TRBJ2-3; no definite D call. There are 13 residues in the CDR3. CDR1 and CDR2 (germline): MNHEY, SMNVEV (reference sequence). V lost 6 bases and J lost 0, with 7 bases in between. Here the CDR3 reads CASRASSTDTQYF. CDR3 bases: TGTGCCAGCAGGGCTTCTAGCACAGATACGCAGTATTTT.

This clone was found once. The chain has TRBV7-7 and TRBJ2-6; no reliable D call. The CDR3 has 16 amino acids. CDR1 is SSHAT, CDR2 FNYEAQ, per germline (reference sequence). Trimming stripped 5 bases from V and 0 bases from J, with 11 bases between. CDR3 loop: CASSPRHSSGANVLTF. CDR3 DNA: TGTGCCAGCAGCCCCCGACACAGCTCTGGGGCCAACGTCCTGACTTTC.

The chain combines TRBV5-1 with TRBJ2-1; D may be TRBD2 (6 bases). V lost 4 bases and J lost 5, with 10 bases in between. CDR1 SGHRS and CDR2 YFSETQ come from the germline V gene. The CDR3 is 13 amino acids. CDR3 DNA: TGCGCCAGCAGCCCGGGACTCAACAATGAGCAGTTCTTC. Its translation: CASSPGLNNEQFF.

V and J are TRBV5-4 and TRBJ2-3; 7 nucleotides line up with TRBD1. This CDR3 has 14 residues. Germline-derived CDR1 and CDR2 are SGHNT and YYREEE (reference sequence). Trimming at V came to 1 base and at J to 4 bases, leaving 3 bases not matched to a gene. The CDR3, as DNA: TGTGCCAGCAGCTTGCAGGGGGTTGCAGATACGCAGTATTTT. It encodes CASSLQGVADTQYF.

The chain carries TRBV7-6 and TRBJ2-7; no firm D call. Germline lookup yields CDR1 SGHVS and CDR2 FNYEAQ. The V gene lost 3 bases and the J gene lost 6 bases, with 9 bases spanning the gap. The CDR3 runs to 12 residues. As DNA, the CDR3 is TGTGCCAGCAGCTTGCAACTCGGCGAGCAGTACTTC. Translation: CASSLQLGEQYF.

This clone was observed a few times. The chain joins TRBV6-5 to TRBJ2-4, with D perhaps matching TRBD1 (6 bases). V was trimmed by 7 bases and J by 3 bases, leaving 13 bases between them. Germline V CDR1 and CDR2: MNHEY, SVGAGI. The CDR3 runs to 14 residues. This chain's CDR3 is CASTYDRIKNIQYF. For the CDR3, the DNA is TGTGCCAGCACCTACGACAGGATCAAAAACATTCAGTACTTC.

This clone was detected once. The rearrangement uses TRBV7-9 and TRBJ1-3; the match to TRBD1 covers 8 bases. CDR3 length: 15 amino acids. V trimming: 7 bases; J trimming: 4 bases; junction bases outside the gene matches: 9. Germline CDR1 reads SEHNR; CDR2 reads FQNEAQ (reference sequence). The CDR3 DNA sequence: TGTGCCAGCATACCACGACAGGGGCCAGGAAACACCATATATTTT. It specifies CASIPRQGPGNTIYF.

This clone was recorded a few times. The V and J genes are TRBV11-3 and TRBJ2-2; 7 bases are a match to TRBD2. CDR3 length: 15 residues. V lost 1 base and J lost 7; bases outside the gene matches: 6. Looked up from germline, CDR1 is SGHNT and CDR2 is YENEEA. Here the CDR3 DNA reads TGTGCCAGCAGCTTAGTGCGTGGGGACTACGGGGAGCTGTTTTTT. Residues: CASSLVRGDYGELFF.

In this sample, this clone turned up a few times. The chain's CDR3 is CASSLKDPGIYGYTF. As DNA, the CDR3 is TGTGCCAGCAGCTTAAAGGATCCAGGGATCTATGGCTACACCTTC. The chain carries TRBV7-2 and TRBJ1-2; weak D call: TRBD1 (5 bases). Trimming pared 2 bases from V and 4 bases from J, leaving 14 bases between. Per germline, CDR1 SGHTA and CDR2 FQGNSA. The CDR3 loop spans 15 amino acids. Variable domain in full (rest from reference TRBV7-2 and TRBJ1-2): GAGVSQSPSNKVTEKGKDVELRCDPISGHTALYWYRQSLGQGLEFLIYFQGNSAPDKSGLPSDRFSAERTGGSVSTLTIQRTQQEDSAVYLCASSLKDPGIYGYTFGSGTRLTVV.

As concerns this clone: Other DNA sequences within the sample encode an identical CDR3. J is TRBJ1-2 and V is TRBV5-1, with D maybe TRBD1 (5 bases). The CDR3 totals 13 residues. Trimming stripped 5 bases from V and 8 bases from J, with 16 bases between. The germline V gene has CDR1 SGHRS and CDR2 YFSETQ. As DNA, the CDR3 is TGCGCCAGCAGTTTGTTCCAGGGTCGCGGCTACACCTTC. This translates into CASSLFQGRGYTF.

This sequence joins TRBV12-5 and TRBJ2-1; 7 bases are shared with TRBD2. V shed 1 base, J shed 9 bases, and the junction held 9 bases outside the gene matches. This CDR3 has 15 amino acids. The germline gives CDR1 LGHNT, CDR2 FRNRAP. Here the CDR3 reads CASGLGAGLVGEQFF. In nucleotides, the CDR3 is TGTGCTAGTGGTTTGGGAGCCGGACTAGTCGGTGAGCAGTTCTTC.

The rearrangement links TRBV7-9 to TRBJ2-7; D is possibly TRBD2 (5 bases). The CDR3 has 13 residues. Per germline, CDR1 SEHNR and CDR2 FQNEAQ (reference sequence). Between the trimmed V and J ends, which lost 0 bases and 2 bases, there was a span of 5 bases. CDR3 in DNA: TGTGCCAGCAGCTTAGCCGGGACCTACGAGCAGTACTTC. It is translated as CASSLAGTYEQYF.

This clone was recorded only once. The chain links TRBV7-2 to TRBJ1-2; 10 nucleotides line up with TRBD1. This CDR3 is built from 18 residues. V lost 5 bases, J lost 5 bases, and 17 bases stayed unmatched. Germline CDR1 is SGHTA and CDR2 is FQGNSA. CDR3 loop: CASSGRGQGVWVEYGYTF. The CDR3, as DNA: TGTGCCAGCAGCGGACGCGGACAGGGGGTTTGGGTGGAGTATGGCTACACCTTC.

The rearrangement joins TRBV7-2 to TRBJ1-3; the D gene is possibly TRBD1 (6 bases). V was shortened by 0 bases and J by 0 bases, with 9 bases between the two germline ends. The CDR3 is 16 amino acids. Germline V CDR1 and CDR2: SGHTA, FQGNSA. CDR3 bases: TGTGCCAGCAGCTTAGCGAGGGGGATCTCTGGAAACACCATATATTTT. It encodes CASSLARGISGNTIYF.

The chain recombines TRBV5-4 with TRBJ1-3; TRBD1 matches 11 bases. V lost 1 base and J lost 1; bases outside the gene matches: 4. Looked up from germline, CDR1 is SGHNT and CDR2 is YYREEE (reference sequence). The CDR3 has 17 amino acids. The CDR3 nucleotides are TGTGCCAGCAGCTTGAGGACAGGGGGCCGTTCTGGAAACACCATATATTTT. This codes for CASSLRTGGRSGNTIYF.

V usage is TRBV30 and J usage is TRBJ2-7; 12 positions agree with TRBD2. The CDR3 extends over 14 amino acids. Germline V gene lookup returns CDR1 GTSNPN and CDR2 SVGIG (reference sequence). The ends lost 2 bases at V and 2 bases at J; junction bases unmatched: 1. In DNA form, the CDR3 reads TGTGCCTGGAGTACTAGCGGGGGGCCCTACGAGCAGTACTTC. It specifies CAWSTSGGPYEQYF.

In this sample, this clone turned up once. The chain is built from TRBV4-1 and TRBJ1-4; D gene unclear. V was shortened by 4 bases and J by 4 bases, with 10 bases between the two germline ends. This CDR3 is 14 amino acids long. The germline gives CDR1 MGHRA, CDR2 YSYEKL. CDR3 nucleotides: TGCGCCAGCAGCCTCGCGGGTCTTAATGAAAAACTGTTTTTT. As protein: CASSLAGLNEKLFF.

The J gene is TRBJ1-1, the V gene TRBV6-1; 7 bases fit TRBD1. CDR1 MNHNS and CDR2 SASEGT come from the germline V gene. The CDR3 sequence is 15 residues long. V shed 5 bases and J 0 bases; nucleotides not matched to a gene: 6. CDR3 loop: CASSIRQGLNTEAFF. The CDR3 DNA reads as TGTGCCAGCAGTATTCGACAGGGATTGAACACTGAAGCTTTCTTT.

The chain uses TRBV27 and TRBJ2-1; 9 bases are a match to TRBD2. The germline CDR1 and CDR2 sequences are MNHEY and SMNVEV (reference sequence). Trimming took 5 bases from V and 2 from J; bases not matched to a gene: 22. The CDR3 runs 21 residues. DNA for the CDR3: TGTGCCAGCAGTCCCCACTGGGTAGCGGGGGCCGACGTATTCACCTACAATGAGCAGTTCTTC. Protein sequence: CASSPHWVAGADVFTYNEQFF.

This clone was counted between two and nine times. In nucleotides, the CDR3 is TGTGCCAGCAGTGACAGGTCCCTGTCAGGGGGCCGGATCCAAACTTCCTACGAGCAGTACTTC. It translates to CASSDRSLSGGRIQTSYEQYF. V gene TRBV6-4 combines with J gene TRBJ2-7, with TRBD1 matching 8 bases. After removal of 2 bases from V and 1 base from J, the junction contained 22 bases not matched to a gene. From germline, CDR1 is MRHNA and CDR2 SNTAGT. CDR3 length: 21 residues.